A selection of T cell receptor beta chains follows, all from one sample in a study of CD8+CD57+ T cells in acquired aplastic anemia. TCRdb called the reads again in MiXCR, with one record for every CDR3 protein. The repertoire holds fewer than 300,000 distinct CDR3 sequences, with around 82% as singletons. Material: sorted CD4+, CD8+, or CD8+CD57+ T cells (not recorded which) from PBMCs. The receptors were sampled from a human donor with aplastic anemia. The CDR3 runs from the conserved cysteine through the conserved F or W. Some rows mark clone size as missing; the rest say once, few, many or name a class of expanded clone.

V,size,J,length,CDR3
TRBV29-1,once,TRBJ1-1,12,CSVVHGPAEAFF
TRBV7-6,once,TRBJ2-5,13,CASSGTARETQYF
TRBV5-5,NA,TRBJ1-2,15,CASRQGYSADYGYTF
TRBV10-3,NA,TRBJ1-1,11,CARPCHTEAFF
TRBV2,NA,TRBJ2-7,13,CASRPLGPYEQYF
TRBV19,NA,TRBJ1-2,15,CASSVTGGAYNGYTF
TRBV9,once,TRBJ2-1,16,CASSFQRNGGYVEQFF
TRBV19,NA,TRBJ1-5,14,CASSAGSRGQPQHF
TRBV2,NA,TRBJ2-1,13,CASGEGGADTLYF
TRBV11-1,NA,TRBJ1-6,16,CASSFQRSGGLTPLHF
TRBV7-8,many,TRBJ1-1,15,CASSFTSAMSSSSFF
TRBV7-8,NA,TRBJ2-3,14,CASGDAGTPDQQYF
TRBV25-1,medium-sized,TRBJ2-7,16,CASSGGGRGIKNEQYF
TRBV20-1,NA,TRBJ2-7,15,CSARASLTGNYEQYF
TRBV7-9,NA,TRBJ1-2,16,CAGSLERDGLVYGYTF
TRBV7-3,NA,TRBJ2-2,14,CASSSSGACGEPHF
TRBV5-4,NA,TRBJ2-3,15,CASSFTSGRLDTQYF
TRBV7-2,NA,TRBJ2-5,14,CACGLAGGQDTQYF
TRBV14,NA,TRBJ2-3,14,CASSPGQGPGAQFF
TRBV2,NA,TRBJ2-7,14,CATGGRGPATEQYF
TRBV2,NA,TRBJ2-2,12,CASSEVSGELFF
TRBV7-6,NA,TRBJ2-1,16,CASSFHRLLAPDHQFF
TRBV19,NA,NA,15,CASSIASGAYNTQFF
TRBV9,NA,TRBJ2-1,15,CASSRWSSGANVQFF
TRBV7-8,many,TRBJ2-3,14,CASSLAGGADTQYF
TRBV9,NA,TRBJ2-7,14,CASSVAGQSTDTHF
TRBV10-3,NA,TRBJ2-5,15,CAISESSGEQETQYF
TRBV2,NA,TRBJ1-1,15,CASGGGGRENPEAFF
TRBV10-3,NA,TRBJ1-6,17,CAISERGQPVDNSPLHF
TRBV6-1,many,TRBJ2-7,14,CASTEPGEDYEQYF
TRBV7-3,NA,TRBJ1-1,15,CASSPGGDGLTGLFF
TRBV19,NA,TRBJ1-1,14,CASNFPGGSTEAFF
TRBV5-6,NA,TRBJ1-4,16,CASSLDDDGRREKLFF
TRBV7-9,NA,TRBJ2-7,16,CAISEVHGDPPYEQYF
TRBV5-1,NA,TRBJ1-6,15,CASSLSGHGNSPLHF
TRBV7-2,NA,TRBJ1-5,13,CASSLQATQTAHF
TRBV7-8,few,TRBJ2-1,16,CASSLGGGHDKQEQFF
TRBV5-1,NA,TRBJ2-5,14,CASSRAPGQETQYF
TRBV2,NA,TRBJ2-3,13,CSSRDGGADTQYF
TRBV7-6,NA,TRBJ1-2,15,CASTLGRVPNGANTF
TRBV7-6,NA,TRBJ1-1,15,CASSHPSGRTTEAFF
TRBV7-9,NA,TRBJ1-1,14,CASSLTGGDTEAFF
TRBV6-5,NA,TRBJ1-6,13,CASSGEGNSPLHF
TRBV9,once,TRBJ2-3,14,CASGGAGSIESLYF
TRBV2,few,TRBJ2-1,13,CASSQGGQNEQFF